The T cell receptor (beta chain) under discussion was sequenced for a study of shared clonotypes between healthy human individuals. The wider study: Each donor's CD8 memory used one plate, CD8 naive two, each CD4 subset three.

Notes on this clone: Its specificity is not known.

Study-wide findings and caveats: Few donors restricted represented genetic and exposure-history diversity. Shared clonotypes across all four donors exceeded non-shared ones in generation probability.

Germline V CDR1 and CDR2: SGHVS, FQNEAQ. Trimming took off 6 bases at V and 5 bases at J, with 8 bases between the two ends. The CDR3 runs 12 residues. Running of the assay took place at deep level. Sequencing was performed with immunoSEQ multiplex PCR; in TCRdb, only in-frame clones are kept and a portion is missing. Among around 640,000 clones, about 96% were seen once, and the ten largest hold 0.11%. Terminally differentiated effector memory CD45RA+ cells were excluded by CCR7 positive selection of CD45RO-negative cells. This receptor was taken from a woman younger than 45 in good health. V usage is TRBV7-8 and J usage is TRBJ2-1; possibly TRBD1 for D (5 bases). The specimen sequenced was naive CD8+ T cells sorted from blood. The CDR3 DNA reads as TGTGCCAGCAGGAAGGGGAACAATGAGCAGTTCTTC. Its protein product is CASRKGNNEQFF.